Below, 10 T cell receptor beta chains from the same sample are listed, as sequenced in a study of cytomegalovirus exposure and HLA in healthy donors. The study ran its PCR with 60 Vbeta and 13 Jbeta primers. The table came from immunoSEQ multiplex PCR; TCRdb's copy has only in-frame clones and leaves some out. The sample comprises 150,000 to 200,000 clones, around 80% of which are singletons, and around 2% rests with the top ten. Sequences were obtained from PBMCs. All receptors come from a woman aged 18-29 years in good health and CMV-seropositive.

The chain carries TRBV30 and TRBJ1-2; 8 bases match TRBD1. J lost 5 bases, V lost 0 bases, and 8 bases had no gene match. The CDR3 spans 15 residues. Germline-derived CDR1 and CDR2 are GTSNPN and SVGIG (reference sequence). The CDR3 reads CAWSVGFGTGYGYTF. The CDR3 region has the DNA TGTGCCTGGAGTGTAGGTTTCGGGACAGGTTATGGCTACACCTTC.

The chain couples TRBV29-1 to TRBJ1-2; D is uncertain. The CDR3 contains 11 residues. Germline CDR1 is SQVTM and CDR2 is ANQGSEA. Trimming removed 7 bases at V and 13 bases at J, with 19 bases between. Here the CDR3 reads CSDRWGGRCTF. The CDR3 nucleotides read TGCAGCGATCGCTGGGGAGGGCGTTGCACCTTC. The full variable domain, in which reference TRBV29-1 and TRBJ1-2 provide the parts outside the CDR3, is SAVISQKPSRDICQRGTSLTIQCQVDSQVTMMFWYRQQPGQSLTLIATANQGSEATYESGFVIDKFPISRPNLTFSTLTVSNMSPEDSSIYLCSDRWGGRCTFGSGTRLTVV.

The chain uses TRBV9 and TRBJ2-2, with 11 nucleotides matching TRBD2. CDR1 and CDR2 (germline): SGDLS, YYNGEE. CDR3 length: 17 residues. V was clipped by 0 bases and J by 7 bases; unmatched bases: 8. The CDR3 DNA sequence: TGTGCCAGCAGCGTAGCACTAGCGGGGGTCATGGACGGGGAGCTGTTTTTT. Translating gives CASSVALAGVMDGELFF.

J is TRBJ2-2 and V is TRBV7-8, with D hard to call. Germline values: CDR1 SGHVS, CDR2 FQNEAQ. V lost 5 bases and J lost 7, with 11 bases in between. The CDR3 covers 13 residues. The CDR3 DNA reads TGTGCCAGCAGCCCTTCAGGCAACGGGGAGCTGTTTTTT. Translating it yields CASSPSGNGELFF.

The rearrangement uses TRBV7-6 and TRBJ2-5, with TRBD2 matching 10 bases. The CDR3 loop spans 21 amino acids. The V gene's germline CDR1 is SGHVS and CDR2 FNYEAQ. With V trimmed by 2 bases and J by 0 bases, 18 bases remained unmatched. The CDR3 region has the DNA TGTGCCAGCAGCTTATCCTCGTACAGTGTAGGACTAGCGGCAAACCAAGAGACCCAGTACTTC. It is translated as CASSLSSYSVGLAANQETQYF.

The chain joins TRBV4-1 to TRBJ1-2; 10 positions agree with TRBD1. The CDR3 is 15 residues long. Germline V gene sequence: CDR1 MGHRA, CDR2 YSYEKL. V lost 2 bases and J lost 8; bases outside the gene matches: 8. The CDR3, as DNA: TGCGCCAGCAGCCAACCGGGACAGGGGAGGGGAGGCTACACCTTC. This gives the protein CASSQPGQGRGGYTF.

The CDR3 here is CASSLRGSAEAFF. CDR3 DNA: TGTGCCAGTAGCCTTCGCGGTTCAGCGGAAGCTTTCTTT. This chain joins TRBV19 and TRBJ1-1, with no clear D. The length of the CDR3 is 13 residues. Trimming left V 6 bases short and J 8 bases short, with 16 bases between. The germline gives CDR1 LNHDA, CDR2 SQIVND (reference sequence).

The genes are TRBV19 and TRBJ1-6; D not resolved. CDR3 length: 15 residues. The germline V gene encodes CDR1 LNHDA and CDR2 SQIVND (reference sequence). Trimming cost V 0 bases and J 7 bases, with 10 bases left between them. The CDR3 protein is CASSIEESTNSPLHF. The CDR3 nucleotides read TGTGCCAGTAGTATAGAGGAGTCGACCAATTCACCCCTCCACTTT. The whole variable domain, remainder taken from reference TRBV19 and TRBJ1-6, is DGGITQSPKYLFRKEGQNVTLSCEQNLNHDAMYWYRQDPGQGLRLIYYSQIVNDFQKGDIAEGYSVSREKKESFPLTVTSAQKNPTAFYLCASSIEESTNSPLHFGNGTRLTVT.

CDR3 sequence: CASSHYFQGRQNNEQFF. Written as DNA, the CDR3 is TGTGCCAGCTCACATTACTTCCAGGGGCGGCAGAACAATGAGCAGTTCTTC. J is TRBJ2-1 and V is TRBV18; D might be TRBD1 (6 bases). The germline V gene encodes CDR1 KGHSH and CDR2 LQKENI. The CDR3 contains 17 residues. Trimming cost V 4 bases and J 5 bases, with 21 bases left between them.

The V gene is TRBV11-2, the J gene TRBJ2-5; D is ambiguous. The CDR3 is 15 residues long. Germline CDR1 is SGHAT and CDR2 is FQNNGV. The V gene lost 4 bases and the J gene lost 5 bases, with 17 bases spanning the gap. The CDR3 DNA reads as TGTGCCAGCAGCTCACCGACGGGTCCTTTGGAGACCCAGTACTTC. It encodes CASSSPTGPLETQYF.